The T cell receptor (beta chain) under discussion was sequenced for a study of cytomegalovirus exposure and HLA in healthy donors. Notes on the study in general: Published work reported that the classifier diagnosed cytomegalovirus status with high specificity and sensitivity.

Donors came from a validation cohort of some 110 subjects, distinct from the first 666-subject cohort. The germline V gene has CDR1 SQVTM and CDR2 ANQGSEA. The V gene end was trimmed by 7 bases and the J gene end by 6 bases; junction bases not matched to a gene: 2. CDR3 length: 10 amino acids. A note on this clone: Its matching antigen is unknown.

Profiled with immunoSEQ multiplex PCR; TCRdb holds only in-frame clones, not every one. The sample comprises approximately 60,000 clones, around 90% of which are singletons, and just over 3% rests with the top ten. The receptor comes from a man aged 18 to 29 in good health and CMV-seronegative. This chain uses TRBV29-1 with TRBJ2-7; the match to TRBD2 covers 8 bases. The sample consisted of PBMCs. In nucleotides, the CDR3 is TGCAGCGCCGGGGGGGGCGAGCAGTACTTC. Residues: CSAGGGEQYF.